This is a list of T cell receptor beta chains from one sample in a study of blood T cell repertoires in COVID-19. Repertoires were generated with immunoSEQ multiplex PCR, while TCRdb's copy carries only in-frame clones and drops some. The data show 150,000 or so clones, about four fifths seen once. The sample taken for sequencing was peripheral blood. These receptors were collected from a man aged 60 to 75 with active or convalescent COVID-19. The CDR3 runs from the conserved cysteine through the conserved F or W. A D gene is named only where the DNA matches it firmly. A clone size is listed for some rows: how often the clone was seen (once, few, many), or a class if it is expanded.

V gene	D gene	clone size	J gene	CDR3 protein	CDR3 DNA
TRBV28	TRBD1	-	TRBJ1-2	CASSWQGVGTEDRSYTF	TGTGCCAGCAGTTGGCAAGGGGTAGGGACAGAAGATCGAAGCTACACCTTC
TRBV9	TRBD1	-	TRBJ1-2	CASSVGDRAYGYTF	TGTGCCAGCAGCGTAGGGGACAGGGCATATGGCTACACCTTC
TRBV5-6	TRBD1	once	TRBJ2-4	CASSLGDSRAKNIQYF	TGTGCCAGCAGCTTGGGGGACAGCCGAGCCAAAAACATTCAGTACTTC
TRBV28	-	few	TRBJ2-3	CASNSIQGLDTQYF	TGTGCCAGCAACTCTATTCAGGGGCTAGATACGCAGTATTTT
TRBV21-1	-	-	TRBJ2-1	CASSKILADRGPSSYNEQFF	TGTGCCAGCAGCAAAATCTTGGCGGACAGGGGGCCTAGCTCCTACAATGAGCAGTTCTTC
TRBV4-1	TRBD1	-	TRBJ1-2	CASSREGQGARGYTF	TGCGCCAGCAGCCGCGAGGGACAGGGGGCGCGTGGCTACACCTTC
TRBV7-2	-	-	TRBJ1-1	CASSLVLTLAEAFF	TGTGCCAGCAGCTTAGTGCTGACTTTAGCTGAAGCTTTCTTT
TRBV5-4	TRBD2	-	TRBJ2-5	CASSSALAGGGETQYF	TGTGCCAGCAGCTCCGCTTTAGCGGGAGGGGGGGAGACCCAGTACTTC
TRBV6-5	TRBD1	-	TRBJ1-2	CASSQGQGRYGYTF	TGTGCCAGCAGCCAAGGACAGGGACGCTATGGCTACACCTTC
TRBV24-1	-	-	TRBJ1-4	CATSDSGANEKLFF	TGTGCCACCAGTGATTCGGGAGCTAATGAAAAACTGTTTTTT
TRBV6-1	-	-	TRBJ2-2	CASSDRVRGELFF	TGTGCCAGCAGTGACAGGGTACGAGGGGAGCTGTTTTTT
TRBV7-8	-	-	TRBJ2-1	CASSLSRNNEQFF	TGTGCCAGCAGCTTATCCCGTAACAATGAGCAGTTCTTC
TRBV2	TRBD2	-	TRBJ2-7	CASRGGGRSEQYF	TGTGCCAGCAGGGGCGGCGGGAGAAGCGAGCAGTACTTC
TRBV7-9	TRBD2	-	TRBJ2-1	CASSLAGGRNEQFF	TGTGCCAGCAGCTTAGCGGGAGGGCGGAATGAGCAGTTCTTC
TRBV7-2	TRBD1	-	TRBJ1-2	CASSSDRGPYGYTF	TGTGCCAGCAGCTCCGACAGGGGCCCCTATGGCTACACCTTC
TRBV5-1	TRBD2	-	TRBJ2-5	CASRPRMGGETQYF	TGCGCCAGTCGACCCCGGATGGGGGGGGAGACCCAGTACTTC
TRBV11-2	-	once	TRBJ2-7	CASSLERTVAYEQYF	TGTGCCAGCAGCTTAGAGAGGACAGTCGCCTACGAGCAGTACTTC
TRBV14	-	-	TRBJ2-3	CASSRNRDPDTQYF	TGTGCCAGCAGCCGTAACAGGGACCCAGATACGCAGTATTTT
TRBV23-1	TRBD2	-	TRBJ2-3	CASSQTILGLAGGDTQYF	TGCGCCAGCAGCCAAACCATCCTCGGACTAGCGGGAGGCGATACGCAGTATTTT
TRBV11-2	-	-	TRBJ2-1	CASSLSRGYSEQFF	TGTGCCAGCAGCTTATCCAGGGGATATAGTGAGCAGTTCTTC
TRBV27	-	-	TRBJ2-6	CASSQASSGANVLTF	TGTGCCAGCAGCCAAGCTAGTTCAGGGGCCAACGTCCTGACTTTC
TRBV2	-	few	TRBJ1-2	CASSEGRGSGYTF	TGTGCCAGCAGTGAAGGCAGGGGAAGTGGCTACACCTTC
TRBV10-3	TRBD2	-	TRBJ2-3	CAISESPSGALDTQYF	TGTGCCATCAGTGAGTCTCCTAGCGGGGCTTTAGATACGCAGTATTTT
TRBV29-1	-	-	TRBJ1-5	CSVESQGGQPQHF	TGCAGCGTTGAAAGCCAGGGCGGACAGCCCCAGCATTTT
TRBV10-3	-	-	TRBJ2-5	CAISESWAGNQETQYF	TGTGCCATCAGTGAGTCGTGGGCTGGCAACCAAGAGACCCAGTACTTC
TRBV7-8	-	-	TRBJ1-2	CASSLSTDYGYTF	TGTGCCAGCAGCCTATCGACAGATTATGGCTACACCTTC
TRBV11-2	TRBD2	-	TRBJ2-7	CASSLGRAGGPHSYEQYF	TGTGCCAGCAGCTTAGGAAGAGCGGGAGGACCCCACTCCTACGAGCAGTACTTC
TRBV11-2	-	once	TRBJ1-4	CASSPRHSNEKLFF	TGTGCCAGCAGCCCCAGGCACAGTAATGAAAAACTGTTTTTT
TRBV18	-	once	TRBJ2-2	CASSPPGQNTGELFF	TGTGCCAGCTCACCACCGGGACAGAACACCGGGGAGCTGTTTTTT
TRBV5-1	TRBD1	-	TRBJ2-7	CASSLGRGGSKTSAYEQYF	TGCGCCAGCAGCTTGGGGCGAGGGGGCAGTAAAACTAGTGCCTACGAGCAGTACTTC
TRBV19	TRBD2	-	TRBJ2-2	CASSQASGYTGELFF	TGTGCCAGTAGTCAGGCTAGCGGATACACCGGGGAGCTGTTTTTT
TRBV10-3	-	once	TRBJ2-5	CAISDNQETQYF	TGTGCCATCAGTGACAACCAAGAGACCCAGTACTTC
TRBV5-7	-	-	TRBJ2-2	CASRGGTGELFF	TGTGCCAGCAGAGGCGGCACCGGGGAGCTGTTTTTT
TRBV19	TRBD1	-	TRBJ1-1	CASSPYQGDGTEAFF	TGTGCCAGTAGCCCATATCAGGGGGACGGCACTGAAGCTTTCTTT